This passage covers 15 T cell receptor beta chains from one sample sequenced in a study of control samples from healthy donors and cancer patients. Only in-frame clones appear in the TCRdb table, and some are missing; sequencing was by immunoSEQ multiplex PCR. The sample records 80,000 to 100,000 clones, 92% being singletons. The sequencing sample was made of blood. The receptors here all came from a human donor in good health. The donor label of this sample is uncertain.

The chain has TRBV6-5 and TRBJ1-6, with D unresolved. V was pared by 7 bases and J by 9 bases, with 10 bases between. CDR1 is MNHEY, CDR2 SVGAGI, per germline. CDR3 length equals 12 residues. CDR3 sequence (DNA): TGTGCCAGCACCACCCAAGGTTCACCCCTCCACTTT. Amino acid sequence: CASTTQGSPLHF.

This chain connects TRBV19 to TRBJ1-4; TRBD1 matches at 7 bases. The CDR3 spans 15 residues. Germline trimming cut 6 bases from V and 5 bases from J; bases unmatched to any gene: 9. CDR1 is LNHDA, CDR2 SQIVND, per germline (reference sequence). CDR3 in amino acids: CASSPLLTGNEKLFF. The CDR3 DNA follows: TGTGCCAGTAGCCCTTTACTGACAGGGAATGAAAAACTGTTTTTT. Complete variable domain (other parts from reference TRBV19 and TRBJ1-4): DGGITQSPKYLFRKEGQNVTLSCEQNLNHDAMYWYRQDPGQGLRLIYYSQIVNDFQKGDIAEGYSVSREKKESFPLTVTSAQKNPTAFYLCASSPLLTGNEKLFFGSGTQLSVL.

The rearrangement uses TRBV7-9 and TRBJ1-3, with TRBD1 as a possible D gene (6 bases). The CDR3 contains 15 residues. CDR1 SEHNR and CDR2 FQNEAQ come from the germline V gene (reference sequence). Trimming took 5 bases from V and 7 from J, leaving 18 bases between them. CDR3 sequence: CASSSRDTWGNTIYF. As DNA, the CDR3 is TGTGCCAGCAGCAGCCGGGACACCTGGGGTAACACCATATATTTT.

Only one count was recorded for this clone. CDR3 bases: TGTGCCAGCACCCCGGGTAGGGGAAGTGGCACTGAAGCTTTCTTT. This encodes CASTPGRGSGTEAFF. The chain is built from TRBV27 and TRBJ1-1; weak D call: TRBD1 (5 bases). The ends were cut back, 7 bases at V and 4 bases at J, with 19 bases in the middle. Germline CDR1 reads MNHEY; CDR2 reads SMNVEV (reference sequence). This CDR3 contains 15 residues.

The chain uses TRBV9 and TRBJ2-1; 8 nucleotides match TRBD1. CDR3 length: 15 amino acids. J gave up 1 base and V 2 bases, and 2 bases lay outside the gene matches. The V gene's germline CDR1 is SGDLS and CDR2 YYNGEE. CDR3 in DNA: TGTGCCAGCAGCGTCGACAGGGGATCCTACAATGAGCAGTTCTTC. Its translation is CASSVDRGSYNEQFF.

This chain connects TRBV7-8 to TRBJ2-5; 7 bases are a match to TRBD1. The ends lost 5 bases at V and 2 bases at J; junction bases unmatched: 11. Germline assignment: CDR1 SGHVS and CDR2 FQNEAQ. The CDR3 runs 16 residues. The DNA for the CDR3 is TGTGCCAGCAGCGAGCAAACAGGGGATTATCAAGAGACCCAGTACTTC. It yields the protein CASSEQTGDYQETQYF.

In DNA, the CDR3 is TGTGCCAGCAGTTTATCGGCAGGGTGGGACACTGAAGCTTTCTTT. Amino acids: CASSLSAGWDTEAFF. The chain uses TRBV27 and TRBJ1-1; TRBD1 is a possible D gene (5 bases). V shed 0 bases and J shed 3 bases, with 11 bases lying between them. The CDR3 spans 15 residues. Germline CDR1 reads MNHEY; CDR2 reads SMNVEV (reference sequence).

The V call is TRBV27, the J call TRBJ2-1; D is possibly TRBD2 (5 bases). The CDR3 runs to 16 residues. Germline assignment: CDR1 MNHEY and CDR2 SMNVEV (reference sequence). Deletions cut 7 bases from V and 5 bases from J, with 21 bases between. CDR3 amino acids: CASMTITRVVHNEQFF. As DNA, the CDR3 is TGTGCCAGCATGACTATTACGCGGGTGGTACACAATGAGCAGTTCTTC.

V gene TRBV19 combines with J gene TRBJ1-2; 8 nucleotides line up with TRBD1. This CDR3 comprises 14 residues. V was clipped by 7 bases and J by 0 bases; unmatched bases: 4. Germline V CDR1 and CDR2: LNHDA, SQIVND (reference sequence). In nucleotides, the CDR3 is TGTGCCAGTAAGGAGGACAGGGCTAACTATGGCTACACCTTC. This codes for CASKEDRANYGYTF.

The chain links TRBV5-1 to TRBJ2-3; 7 bases align to TRBD1. The CDR3 has 17 amino acids. The junction had 10 bases not matched to a gene; V was cut back by 3 bases and J by 0 bases. CDR1 is SGHRS, CDR2 YFSETQ, per germline. CDR3 loop: CASSSPRQGSSTDTQYF. The DNA of the CDR3 is TGCGCCAGCAGCTCCCCCCGACAGGGCTCTAGCACAGATACGCAGTATTTT.

V and J are TRBV5-5 and TRBJ1-1; D might be TRBD1 (5 bases). The germline gives CDR1 SGHKS, CDR2 YYEKEE (reference sequence). The CDR3 extends over 15 amino acids. Trimming cost V 0 bases and J 0 bases, with 9 bases left between them. For the CDR3, the DNA is TGTGCCAGCAGCTTGGGGTCAGGGTTGAACACTGAAGCTTTCTTT. Translated, it gives CASSLGSGLNTEAFF.

This sequence joins TRBV18 and TRBJ1-4; D is possibly TRBD1 (5 bases). The germline V gene has CDR1 KGHSH and CDR2 LQKENI. Trimming removed 3 bases at V and 0 bases at J, with 11 bases between. This CDR3 has 16 amino acids. The CDR3 DNA reads as TGTGCCAGCTCACCCCAAACAGGTGCAACTAATGAAAAACTGTTTTTT. It yields the protein CASSPQTGATNEKLFF.

As DNA, the CDR3 is TGTGCCAGCAGCTTAGCGCCGGGGAGGAACACCGGGGAGCTGTTTTTT. Translation gives CASSLAPGRNTGELFF. J is TRBJ2-2 and V is TRBV7-8; possible D gene TRBD2, 5 bases. Germline CDR1 and CDR2: SGHVS and FQNEAQ. V was trimmed by 0 bases and J by 1 base, leaving 9 bases between them. The CDR3 consists of 16 residues.

The V gene is TRBV3-1 (or the pseudogene TRBV3-2), the J gene TRBJ2-3; D ambiguous. Trimming pared 6 bases from V and 3 bases from J, leaving 4 bases between. The CDR3 contains 11 residues. Germline assignment: CDR1 LGHDT and CDR2 YNNKEL (reference sequence). The CDR3 here is CASSTTDTQYF. CDR3 DNA sequence: TGTGCCAGCAGTACTACAGATACGCAGTATTTT.

The chain recombines TRBV5-6 with TRBJ2-7, with 10 nucleotides matching TRBD1. This CDR3 region has 14 residues. Germline CDR1 is SGHDT and CDR2 is YYEEEE. Trimming cost V 4 bases and J 2 bases; bases outside gene matches: 3. The chain's CDR3 is CASSPGQGAYEQYF. CDR3 in DNA: TGTGCCAGCAGCCCCGGACAGGGGGCCTACGAGCAGTACTTC.